Below are 4 T cell receptor beta chains sequenced from a single sample in a study of OX40 agonist ivuxolimab in advanced cancers. The assay was immunoSEQ multiplex PCR, and TCRdb's table has in-frame clones only and misses some. The sample has about 77,000 clones; 90% are singletons. The sample was CD4+ or CD8+ T cells sorted from blood, taken in a trial of the OX40 agonist ivuxolimab. The origin of the receptors is an adult with an advanced solid tumor such as melanoma, head and neck, liver or kidney cancer.

Turning to this clone: Other nucleotide sequences from this sample produce the same CDR3. The V and J genes are TRBV5-1 and TRBJ2-1; TRBD2 matches 10 bases. This CDR3 is 15 amino acids long. The germline gives CDR1 SGHRS, CDR2 YFSETQ. J lost 5 bases, V lost 5 bases, and 7 bases had no gene match. CDR3 residues: CASSLGAGGHNEQFF. CDR3 nucleotide sequence: TGCGCCAGCAGTTTAGGAGCGGGGGGGCACAATGAGCAGTTCTTC.

In this sample, this clone turned up a few times. J is TRBJ2-7 and V is TRBV15; 7 positions agree with TRBD1. Unmatched junction bases numbered 12, after V lost 1 base and J lost 3 bases. CDR3 length equals 17 residues. Germline-derived CDR1 and CDR2 are LNHNV and YYDKDF (reference sequence). The CDR3 DNA follows: TGTGCCACCAGCAGAGGGGGTCTGAGGGACAGAAGCTACGAGCAGTACTTC. Translation: CATSRGGLRDRSYEQYF. The entire variable domain, with the rest obtained from reference TRBV15 and TRBJ2-7, is as follows: DAMVIQNPRYQVTQFGKPVTLSCSQTLNHNVMYWYQQKSSQAPKLLFHYYDKDFNNEADTPDNFQSRRPNTSFCFLDIRSPGLGDTAMYLCATSRGGLRDRSYEQYFGPGTRLTVT.

The rearrangement joins TRBV2 to TRBJ2-7; D gene uncertain. This CDR3 spans 12 amino acids. CDR1 is SNHLY, CDR2 FYNNEI, per germline. Trimming took 6 bases from V and 2 from J, leaving 8 bases between them. CDR3 nucleotide sequence: TGTGCCAGCAGCCTCATAACCTACGAGCAGTACTTC. Protein product: CASSLITYEQYF.

The chain uses TRBV9 and TRBJ2-5, with 9 nucleotides matching TRBD1. Germline loops: CDR1 SGDLS, CDR2 YYNGEE. V shed 4 bases, J shed 5 bases, and the junction held 9 bases outside the gene matches. This CDR3 is 15 amino acids long. CDR3 sequence reads: CASSLTGGMTETQYF. The CDR3 DNA reads TGTGCCAGCAGCCTAACAGGGGGCATGACGGAGACCCAGTACTTC.